The present T cell receptor (beta chain) was sequenced within a study of early T cells in non-severe SARS-CoV-2 infection. Turning to the study itself: From unsorted whole blood, bulk RNA was sequenced, and the chains remained unpaired.

Researchers tagged individual cDNA molecules with unique molecular identifiers. TCRdb used MiXCR to reprocess the 5' RACE reads, holding one entry per CDR3 protein. The table lists some 40,000 distinct CDR3 sequences, less than 6% of them singletons. V lost 5 bases, J lost 2 bases, and 9 bases lay in between. Germline V gives CDR1 SGHAT, CDR2 FQNNGV. The CDR3 is made up of 13 amino acids. General observations from the study: The study's VDJdb matching favored anti-spike CD8 responses and missed private and CD4 specificities.

For this clonotype: Its antigen is as yet unknown.

The origin of this receptor is an adult who was a healthcare worker with PCR-confirmed SARS-CoV-2 infection or an uninfected control (not recorded which). The V and J genes are TRBV11-2 and TRBJ1-1; D gene unclear. The sample consisted of whole blood, taken at baseline. This CDR3 is CASSLGVNTEAFF. The CDR3 nucleotides are TGTGCCAGCAGCCTTGGGGTCAACACTGAAGCTTTCTTT.